This T cell receptor beta chain derives from a study of blood T cell repertoires in COVID-19. The CDR3 runs 16 residues. V lost 3 bases to trimming and J lost 4 bases; unmatched junction nucleotides: 5. Germline loops: CDR1 KGHDR, CDR2 SFDVKD. Only in-frame clones appear in the TCRdb table, and some are missing; sequencing was by immunoSEQ multiplex PCR. Of fewer than 150,000 clones listed, roughly 79% are singletons. The sequence was collected from a man older than 75 with acute or convalescent COVID-19. Sequenced: peripheral blood. The chain is built from TRBV24-1 and TRBJ1-2, with TRBD1 identical over 12 bases. Here the CDR3 DNA reads TGTGCCACCAGTGATCCGGGACAGGGGGCGGGCTATGGCTACACCTTC. It specifies CATSDPGQGAGYGYTF.